The rows below give T cell receptor beta chains drawn from one sample of a study of blood T cell repertoires in COVID-19. This table comes from immunoSEQ multiplex PCR, and its TCRdb copy is limited to in-frame clones, with some not included. The sample has roughly 350,000 clones, more than 70% seen once. Sequencing was carried out using peripheral blood. The receptors were gathered from a woman in her seventies with COVID-19, enrolled during active disease. The CDR3 runs from the conserved cysteine through the conserved F or W. D genes are given only for firm matches. Clone size is not always given. Where it is, it says once, few, many or a class for expanded clones.

>TRBV27|NA|TRBJ1-2|13|NA
CASSSSGISGYTF
TGTGCCAGCAGTTCGTCGGGAATCAGCGGCTACACCTTC
>TRBV6-2/TRBV6-3|NA|TRBJ2-7|16|NA
CASSQMADSFTYEQYF
TGTGCCAGCAGTCAAATGGCGGATTCTTTCACCTACGAGCAGTACTTC
>TRBV12-3/TRBV12-4|NA|TRBJ1-1|13|NA
CASSIRGDTEAFF
TGTGCCAGCAGTATCAGGGGTGACACTGAAGCTTTCTTT
>TRBV5-1|TRBD1|TRBJ2-7|15|NA
CASSLRGTGTYEQYF
TGCGCCAGCAGCCTCCGGGGGACAGGCACCTACGAGCAGTACTTC
>TRBV4-1|NA|TRBJ1-4|14|NA
CASSQDRVNEKLFF
TGCGCCAGCAGCCAAGATCGTGTAAATGAAAAACTGTTTTTT
>TRBV5-1|NA|TRBJ2-7|12|NA
CASRKGVDEQYF
TGCGCCAGCAGAAAAGGGGTCGACGAGCAGTACTTC
>TRBV19|NA|TRBJ1-2|15|few
CASSIEVLSPRGYTF
TGTGCCAGTAGTATTGAGGTCCTATCCCCACGGGGCTACACCTTC
>TRBV5-1|NA|TRBJ2-7|13|NA
CASSTGQTYEQYF
TGCGCCAGCAGCACAGGACAGACCTACGAGCAGTACTTC
>TRBV12-3/TRBV12-4|TRBD1|TRBJ1-1|13|NA
CASSPGQVVRAFF
TGTGCCAGCAGTCCTGGACAGGTCGTGCGAGCTTTCTTT
>TRBV19|TRBD1|TRBJ2-7|17|few
CASSIVYSGTGQNEQYF
TGTGCCAGTAGTATAGTTTATTCCGGGACAGGGCAGAACGAGCAGTACTTC
>TRBV11-2|NA|TRBJ1-5|15|once
CASSLGTGLNQPQHF
TGTGCCAGCAGCTTAGGTACGGGTTTGAATCAGCCCCAGCATTTT
>TRBV27|TRBD1|TRBJ2-6|18|NA
CASSFTDRGASGANVLTF
TGTGCCAGCAGTTTCACAGACAGGGGAGCCTCTGGGGCCAACGTCCTGACTTTC
>TRBV6-5|NA|TRBJ1-1|13|NA
CASRYDRNTEAFF
TGTGCCAGCAGATACGACAGGAACACTGAAGCTTTCTTT
>TRBV6-6|TRBD1|TRBJ1-2|12|NA
CASSATGDGYTF
TGTGCCAGCAGTGCGACAGGGGACGGCTACACCTTC
>TRBV4-3|NA|TRBJ1-5|16|NA
CASSQDSGFGNQPQHF
TGCGCCAGCAGCCAAGACTCGGGATTCGGCAATCAGCCCCAGCATTTT
>TRBV5-6|TRBD2|TRBJ2-1|13|NA
CATSPTGGAEQFF
TGTGCCACCAGCCCAACGGGAGGGGCTGAGCAGTTCTTC
>TRBV4-3|TRBD1|TRBJ2-2|17|NA
CASSQDPQGAGTGELFF
TGCGCCAGCAGCCAAGATCCCCAGGGGGCAGGTACCGGGGAGCTGTTTTTT
>TRBV29-1|NA|TRBJ1-1|11|few
CSVILNTEAFF
TGCAGCGTTATATTGAACACTGAAGCTTTCTTT
>TRBV9|NA|TRBJ1-2|16|NA
CASSEVWGGRGYGYTF
TGTGCCAGCAGCGAGGTGTGGGGGGGCCGAGGATATGGCTACACCTTC
>TRBV18|NA|TRBJ1-5|16|NA
CASSPMRSGGDQPQHF
TGTGCCAGCTCACCAATGCGATCGGGGGGTGATCAGCCCCAGCATTTT
>TRBV7-9|TRBD1|TRBJ2-5|16|NA
CASSFTRGQGEETQYF
TGTGCCAGCAGCTTTACCCGGGGACAGGGTGAGGAGACCCAGTACTTC
>TRBV27|NA|TRBJ1-2|17|once
CASSSTGGALTVYGYTF
TGTGCCAGCAGTTCCACGGGGGGCGCGCTTACGGTCTATGGCTACACCTTC
>TRBV4-2|TRBD1|TRBJ1-1|17|NA
CASSQDSLRAGGGHKLF
TGTGCCAGCAGCCAAGATTCACTTAGGGCAGGGGGCGGACATAAGCTCTTT
>TRBV27|NA|TRBJ1-1|18|NA
CASSYPAPGGSVNTEAFF
TGTGCCAGCAGTTATCCCGCCCCGGGGGGGTCGGTGAACACTGAAGCTTTCTTT
>TRBV24-1|TRBD1|TRBJ1-1|15|NA
CATSDGQGGKTEAFF
TGTGCCACCAGTGATGGACAGGGGGGGAAAACTGAAGCTTTCTTT
>TRBV2|TRBD2|TRBJ2-5|15|NA
CASSERGLAGETQYF
TGTGCCAGCAGTGAGCGGGGACTAGCTGGGGAGACCCAGTACTTC
>TRBV20-1|NA|TRBJ1-2|11|NA
CSASRGVGYTF
TGCAGTGCTTCCAGGGGTGTAGGCTACACCTTC
>TRBV5-1|TRBD1|TRBJ1-6|21|NA
CASSRFRGAQLPNSYNSPLHF
TGCGCCAGCAGTCGTTTCAGGGGGGCGCAACTTCCGAACTCCTATAATTCACCCCTCCACTTT
>TRBV28|NA|TRBJ1-3|12|NA
CASSLGGNTIYF
TGTGCCAGCAGTTTGGGCGGAAACACCATATATTTT
>TRBV29-1|TRBD1|TRBJ1-2|13|few
CSGVTGGFYGYTF
TGCAGCGGGGTGACAGGGGGCTTCTATGGCTACACCTTC
>TRBV4-2|TRBD2|TRBJ2-1|15|NA
CASSQGGGDYNEQFF
TGTGCCAGCAGCCAAGGCGGGGGGGATTACAATGAGCAGTTCTTC
>TRBV6-6|NA|TRBJ1-4|16|NA
CASSYSNRGFDEKLFF
TGTGCCAGCAGTTACTCGAATAGGGGATTCGATGAAAAACTGTTTTTT
>TRBV5-6|NA|TRBJ1-3|14|NA
CASSLGDSGNTIYF
TGTGCCAGCAGCTTGGGAGACTCTGGAAACACCATATATTTT
>TRBV29-1|NA|TRBJ1-2|12|NA
CSVEAGVVGYTF
TGCAGCGTTGAAGCAGGGGTTGTGGGCTACACCTTC
>TRBV2|TRBD1|TRBJ1-2|15|few
CASSESQGARSGYTF
TGTGCCAGCAGTGAATCCCAGGGGGCGCGTTCTGGCTACACCTTC
>TRBV24-1|TRBD1|TRBJ2-2|13|NA
CAIGQGDTGELFF
TGTGCCATTGGACAGGGGGACACCGGGGAGCTGTTTTTT
>TRBV4-2|TRBD2|TRBJ2-2|16|NA
CASSQAGGSNTGELFF
TGTGCCAGCAGCCAAGCGGGGGGTAGTAACACCGGGGAGCTGTTTTTT
>TRBV7-9|NA|TRBJ2-5|13|NA
CASSRTGQETQYF
TGTGCCAGCAGCCGAACGGGGCAAGAGACCCAGTACTTC
>TRBV7-9|NA|TRBJ1-1|15|NA
CASSLDLRRDTEAFF
TGTGCCAGCAGCCTAGACCTCCGCCGGGACACTGAAGCTTTCTTT
>TRBV12-3/TRBV12-4|NA|TRBJ2-7|12|NA
CASSLSGYEQYF
TGTGCCAGCAGTTTATCGGGTTACGAGCAGTACTTC
>TRBV7-9|NA|TRBJ1-4|14|NA
CASSPKESNEKLFF
TGTGCCAGCAGCCCGAAGGAGAGTAATGAAAAACTGTTTTTT
>TRBV24-1|NA|TRBJ2-1|16|once
CATSEGAFTAHNEQFF
TGTGCCACCAGTGAGGGAGCCTTCACTGCCCACAATGAGCAGTTCTTC
>TRBV7-2|TRBD2|TRBJ2-7|19|NA
CASSLVGQRGAALTYEQYF
TGTGCCAGCAGCTTAGTGGGCCAGCGGGGGGCCGCGCTCACCTACGAGCAGTACTTC
>TRBV24-1|NA|TRBJ1-1|13|NA
CATKGGRGTEAFF
TGTGCCACCAAAGGGGGTAGGGGCACTGAAGCTTTCTTT
>TRBV18|TRBD1|TRBJ2-3|15|NA
CASSSPTGGTDTQYF
TGTGCCAGCTCATCCCCGACAGGGGGCACAGATACGCAGTATTTT
>TRBV9|NA|TRBJ1-1|13|NA
CASSAMANTEAFF
TGTGCCAGCAGCGCGATGGCGAACACTGAAGCTTTCTTT
>TRBV5-1|NA|TRBJ1-1|15|NA
CASSLEGAANTEAFF
TGCGCCAGCAGCTTGGAAGGAGCGGCTAACACTGAAGCTTTCTTT
>TRBV27|TRBD1|TRBJ1-6|17|few
CASSEGQGFSVYSPLHF
TGTGCCAGCAGCGAGGGACAGGGTTTTTCGGTCTATTCACCCCTCCACTTT
>TRBV30|TRBD1|TRBJ1-4|15|few
CAWSVPDREGEKLFF
TGTGCCTGGAGTGTACCGGACAGGGAGGGTGAAAAACTGTTTTTT
>TRBV3-1/TRBV3-2|NA|TRBJ1-1|15|NA
CASSQDSSQNTEAFF
TGTGCCAGCAGCCAAGATTCATCCCAGAACACTGAAGCTTTCTTT
>TRBV21-1|NA|TRBJ1-1|14|NA
CASSNAGGETEAFF
TGTGCCAGCTCAAACGCAGGGGGCGAGACTGAAGCTTTCTTT
>TRBV18|TRBD1|TRBJ2-7|14|NA
CASSPGQGVYEQYF
TGTGCCAGCTCACCAGGACAGGGAGTTTACGAGCAGTACTTC
>TRBV5-1|NA|TRBJ1-2|14|NA
CASSLAGGIGGYTF
TGCGCCAGCAGCTTGGCGGGGGGCATAGGTGGCTACACCTTC